This entry lists 24 T cell receptor beta chains sequenced from one sample in a study of blood T cell repertoires in COVID-19. Profiling relied on immunoSEQ multiplex PCR, and the TCRdb table lists in-frame clones only, not all of them. The sample carries under 400,000 clones, about 91% recorded once. The material sequenced was peripheral blood. These receptors were collected from a woman between 25 and 40 years old with COVID-19, enrolled during active disease.

The rearrangement links TRBV4-1 to TRBJ2-7, with 9 nucleotides matching TRBD1. The CDR3 length is 17 residues. Per germline, CDR1 MGHRA and CDR2 YSYEKL. V shed 0 bases and J 6 bases; nucleotides not matched to a gene: 12. CDR3 in amino acids: CASSQDAGTGHGREQYF. The DNA of the CDR3 is TGCGCCAGCAGCCAAGATGCGGGGACAGGGCACGGTCGCGAGCAGTACTTC.

The chain combines TRBV6-2 or TRBV6-3 with TRBJ2-3; 7 bases line up with TRBD1. The length of the CDR3 is 17 residues. Per the germline V gene, CDR1 is MNHEY and CDR2 is SVGEGT. The V gene end was trimmed by 5 bases and the J gene end by 0 bases; junction bases not matched to a gene: 11. The CDR3 DNA reads TGTGCCAGCAGTCTAATAGGACAGGCCCTAAGCACAGATACGCAGTATTTT. Amino acid sequence: CASSLIGQALSTDTQYF.

The chain uses TRBV28 and TRBJ2-2, with TRBD2 as a possible D gene (5 bases). CDR3 size: 15 residues. In germline, CDR1 is MDHEN, CDR2 SYDVKM. V lost 3 bases and J lost 5, with 13 bases in between. The CDR3 sequence is CASSFRGIRTGELFF. CDR3 DNA: TGTGCCAGCAGTTTTAGAGGGATTAGAACCGGGGAGCTGTTTTTT. Full variable domain (outside the CDR3, taken from reference TRBV28 and TRBJ2-2): DVKVTQSSRYLVKRTGEKVFLECVQDMDHENMFWYRQDPGLGLRLIYFSYDVKMKEKGDIPEGYSVSREKKERFSLILESASTNQTSMYLCASSFRGIRTGELFFGEGSRLTVL.

The rearrangement joins TRBV5-1 to TRBJ1-2, with 10 bases identical to TRBD1. The germline V gene has CDR1 SGHRS and CDR2 YFSETQ. The CDR3 consists of 14 residues. Trimming removed 7 bases from V and 4 bases from J; junction bases left unmatched: 7. In nucleotides, the CDR3 is TGCGCCAGCCTTCCGGGACAGGGGAGCTATGGCTACACCTTC. Encoded protein: CASLPGQGSYGYTF.

The chain recombines TRBV19 with TRBJ1-5, with 10 nucleotides matching TRBD1. The germline CDR1 and CDR2 sequences are LNHDA and SQIVND (reference sequence). V shed 3 bases, J shed 2 bases, and the junction held 16 bases outside the gene matches. CDR3 length: 20 amino acids. DNA for the CDR3: TGTGCCAGTAGTATGGCCTCCGGGACAGGGGAGCCTTATCGCAATCAGCCCCAGCATTTT. Translated: CASSMASGTGEPYRNQPQHF.

V usage is TRBV2 and J usage is TRBJ2-3; 7 bases map to TRBD2. The CDR3 is 15 amino acids. The V gene end was trimmed by 6 bases and the J gene end by 1 base; junction bases not matched to a gene: 7. Germline CDR1 SNHLY, CDR2 FYNNEI. The CDR3 DNA sequence: TGTGCCAGCAGGGCCCGGGGGGTGCGCACAGATACGCAGTATTTT. Protein product: CASRARGVRTDTQYF.

This clone has a single count. The chain links TRBV27 to TRBJ2-3, with D perhaps matching TRBD1 (5 bases). This CDR3 spans 14 amino acids. V lost 5 bases and J 0 bases, leaving 9 bases between the germline ends. Germline V CDR1 and CDR2: MNHEY, SMNVEV (reference sequence). In DNA, the CDR3 is TGTGCCAGCAGTCCGACAGCTAGCACAGATACGCAGTATTTT. It encodes CASSPTASTDTQYF.

The chain carries TRBV5-4 and TRBJ1-3; D not certain. The germline V gene has CDR1 SGHNT and CDR2 YYREEE (reference sequence). The CDR3 runs 16 residues. V was clipped by 4 bases and J by 4 bases, with 18 bases between them. CDR3: CASSPGGSKEGNTIYF. CDR3 nucleotides: TGTGCCAGCAGCCCTGGTGGGAGCAAAGAAGGAAACACCATATATTTT. The full variable domain, rest sourced from reference TRBV5-4 and TRBJ1-3, is ETGVTQSPTHLIKTRGQQVTLRCSSQSGHNTVSWYQQALGQGPQFIFQYYREEENGRGNFPPRFSGLQFPNYSSELNVNALELDDSALYLCASSPGGSKEGNTIYFGEGSWLTVV.

This chain links TRBV5-6 with TRBJ2-5, with D perhaps TRBD2 (5 bases). Trimming removed 0 bases at V and 5 bases at J, with 17 bases between. Germline CDR1 and CDR2: SGHDT and YYEEEE. This CDR3 is 16 amino acids long. For the CDR3, the DNA is TGTGCCAGCAGCTTGGTTGGAGGCTCCTCTCGGGAGACCCAGTACTTC. It encodes CASSLVGGSSRETQYF.

The chain joins TRBV7-8 to TRBJ1-1; D not certain. In germline, CDR1 is SGHVS, CDR2 FQNEAQ. The CDR3 is 14 amino acids. V lost 2 bases and J lost 0, with 7 bases in between. DNA for the CDR3: TGTGCCAGCAGCTTAAGTCCGGTGAACACTGAAGCTTTCTTT. Encoded protein: CASSLSPVNTEAFF.

CDR3 nucleotides: TGTGCCAGCAGTCGGGACTATGACGCCCAGTACTTC. Its protein is CASSRDYDAQYF. The V and J genes are TRBV11-3 and TRBJ2-5, with 7 nucleotides matching TRBD2. Germline CDR1 reads SGHNT; CDR2 reads YENEEA. The CDR3 extends over 12 amino acids. J gave up 9 bases and V 6 bases, and 7 bases lay outside the gene matches.

This clone was counted between two and nine times. Sequence at one end of the junction differs from germline and may be a read error. Other nucleotide sequences from this sample produce the same CDR3. The gene calls are TRBV3-1 (or the pseudogene TRBV3-2) and TRBJ2-7, with D unresolved. Germline CDR1 reads LGHDT; CDR2 reads YNNKEL (reference sequence). This CDR3 has 12 residues. This chain's CDR3 is CASSQAGYEQYF. CDR3 in DNA: TGTGCCAGCAGTCAAGCAGGCTACGAGCAGTACTTC.

This rearrangement joins TRBV7-2 to TRBJ1-2, with D unclear. Trimming took off 2 bases at V and 4 bases at J, with 20 bases between the two ends. CDR3 length: 17 amino acids. Germline CDR1 is SGHTA and CDR2 is FQGNSA. The CDR3 protein is CASSLLESGSGSYGYTF. CDR3 nucleotide sequence: TGTGCCAGCAGCTTACTGGAGTCCGGGTCCGGGTCCTATGGCTACACCTTC.

This chain joins TRBV5-1 and TRBJ2-2; 9 bases align to TRBD2. This CDR3 comprises 16 residues. V lost 4 bases, J lost 6 bases, and 10 bases stayed unmatched. Germline lookup yields CDR1 SGHRS and CDR2 YFSETQ. The DNA of the CDR3 is TGCGCCAGCAGCCCCGGGCTAGCGGGGCTGTCCGGGGAGCTGTTTTTT. Translated: CASSPGLAGLSGELFF.

The chain uses TRBV6-5 and TRBJ2-7, with D possibly being TRBD1 (5 bases). Germline V gene sequence: CDR1 MNHEY, CDR2 SVGAGI. This CDR3 spans 13 amino acids. V dropped 7 bases and J dropped 2 bases, with 12 bases sitting between them. The CDR3 is CASNLDRTYEQYF. CDR3 bases: TGTGCCAGCAACCTAGACAGAACCTACGAGCAGTACTTC.

The chain is built from TRBV19 and TRBJ1-4; D not certain. CDR1 is LNHDA and CDR2 is SQIVND in the germline V gene (reference sequence). The CDR3 has 14 amino acids. Trimming took off 3 bases at V and 8 bases at J, with 13 bases between the two ends. The CDR3 DNA follows: TGTGCCAGTAGTATGGATGGCCTGGGCGAAAAACTGTTTTTT. Translating gives CASSMDGLGEKLFF.

The chain links TRBV7-2 to TRBJ1-2; 7 bases align to TRBD1. Germline V gene data show CDR1 as SGHTA and CDR2 as FQGNSA. V trimming: 5 bases; J trimming: 5 bases; junction bases outside the gene matches: 11. CDR3 length: 15 amino acids. The CDR3 sequence is CASSITGEWRYGYTF. The CDR3 nucleotides read TGTGCCAGCAGCATAACAGGGGAGTGGAGATATGGCTACACCTTC.

This chain links TRBV19 with TRBJ1-1; 7 bases match TRBD1. Germline-derived CDR1 and CDR2 are LNHDA and SQIVND (reference sequence). This CDR3 has 13 residues. J gave up 4 bases and V 5 bases, and 4 bases lay outside the gene matches. CDR3 in DNA: TGTGCCAGTAGTCCGACAGGGCCCACTGAAGCTTTCTTT. This gives the protein CASSPTGPTEAFF.

The CDR3 sequence: CASSIAHRGLYGYTF. For the CDR3, the DNA is TGTGCCAGTAGTATAGCCCACAGGGGGCTCTATGGCTACACCTTC. The V gene is TRBV19, the J gene TRBJ1-2; TRBD1 agrees at 9 bases. CDR3 length: 15 amino acids. Germline CDR1 and CDR2: LNHDA and SQIVND (reference sequence). V gave up 1 base and J gave up 4 bases; unmatched junction bases: 4.

This chain links TRBV6-5 with TRBJ2-5; TRBD2 aligns across 9 bases. Germline assignment: CDR1 MNHEY and CDR2 SVGAGI. This CDR3 contains 15 residues. V shed 4 bases and J 2 bases; nucleotides not matched to a gene: 5. CDR3 DNA sequence: TGTGCCAGCAGTTCTAGCGGGGCCACTCAAGAGACCCAGTACTTC. This translates into CASSSSGATQETQYF.

The chain couples TRBV3-1 (or the pseudogene TRBV3-2) to TRBJ1-1; D gene unclear. Trimming cost V 5 bases and J 7 bases, with 11 bases left between them. CDR3 length: 12 residues. Germline CDR1 is LGHDT and CDR2 is YNNKEL (reference sequence). CDR3 in amino acids: CASSFGPSEAFF. CDR3 nucleotide sequence: TGTGCCAGCAGCTTTGGGCCGAGTGAAGCTTTCTTT.

The chain has TRBV2 and TRBJ1-5; D is possibly TRBD1 (6 bases). V lost 8 bases and J 7 bases, leaving 21 bases between the germline ends. This CDR3 is 15 amino acids long. The germline CDR1 and CDR2 sequences are SNHLY and FYNNEI. The CDR3 bases are TGTGCCAGCTCTTGGGGAGGGGGAAGGAGCCAGCCCCAGCATTTT. Translation: CASSWGGGRSQPQHF.

The chain couples TRBV27 to TRBJ1-1; D might be TRBD1 (5 bases). The CDR3 loop spans 11 amino acids. V lost 6 bases and J lost 8, with 10 bases in between. The germline V gene has CDR1 MNHEY and CDR2 SMNVEV (reference sequence). CDR3 in DNA: TGTGCCAGCAGCTCAGGGAGGGAAGCTTTCTTT. This translates into CASSSGREAFF.

This sequence joins TRBV5-5 and TRBJ2-5, with TRBD1 matching 10 bases. CDR1 SGHKS and CDR2 YYEKEE come from the germline V gene (reference sequence). There are 14 residues in the CDR3. V was clipped by 3 bases and J by 5 bases; unmatched bases: 4. CDR3 region: CASSYGTGDETQYF. CDR3 in DNA: TGTGCCAGCAGCTACGGGACAGGGGACGAGACCCAGTACTTC. The variable domain in full, with the rest retrieved from reference TRBV5-5 and TRBJ2-5, is DAGVTQSPTHLIKTRGQQVTLRCSPISGHKSVSWYQQVLGQGPQFIFQYYEKEERGRGNFPDRFSARQFPNYSSELNVNALLLGDSALYLCASSYGTGDETQYFGPGTRLLVL.